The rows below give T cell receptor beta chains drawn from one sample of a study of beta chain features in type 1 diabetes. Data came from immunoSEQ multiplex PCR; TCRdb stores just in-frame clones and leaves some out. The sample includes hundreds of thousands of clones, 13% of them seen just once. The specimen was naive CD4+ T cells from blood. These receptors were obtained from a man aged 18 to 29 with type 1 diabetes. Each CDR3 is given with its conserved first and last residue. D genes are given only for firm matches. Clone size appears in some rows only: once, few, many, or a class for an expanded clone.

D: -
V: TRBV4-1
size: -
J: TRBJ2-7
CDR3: CASSYRDDSSYEQYF
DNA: TGCGCCAGCAGCTATAGGGACGATAGCTCCTACGAGCAGTACTTC

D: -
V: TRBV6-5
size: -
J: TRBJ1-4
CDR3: CASSYSGNNEKLFF
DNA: TGTGCCAGCAGTTACTCGGGGAATAATGAAAAACTGTTTTTT

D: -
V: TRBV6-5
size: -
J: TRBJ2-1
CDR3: CASTEGSGFEQFF
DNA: TGTGCCAGCACCGAAGGGTCGGGTTTTGAGCAGTTCTTC

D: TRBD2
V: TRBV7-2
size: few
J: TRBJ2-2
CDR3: CASSVLAGMNTGELFF
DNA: TGTGCCAGCAGCGTTTTAGCGGGGATGAACACCGGGGAGCTGTTTTTT

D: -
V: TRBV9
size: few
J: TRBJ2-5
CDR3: CASSVAGGPQETQYF
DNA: TGTGCCAGCAGCGTAGCCGGGGGGCCCCAAGAGACCCAGTACTTC

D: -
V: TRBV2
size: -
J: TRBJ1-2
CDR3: CASTGPGYTF
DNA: TGTGCCAGCACCGGGCCCGGCTACACCTTC

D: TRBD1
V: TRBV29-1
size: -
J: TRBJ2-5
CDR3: CSVTGTAQETQYF
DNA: TGCAGCGTAACCGGGACAGCACAAGAGACCCAGTACTTC

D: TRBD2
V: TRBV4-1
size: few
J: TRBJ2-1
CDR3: CASSQGKGGRAEQFF
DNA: TGCGCCAGCAGCCAAGGAAAAGGAGGGAGGGCTGAGCAGTTCTTC

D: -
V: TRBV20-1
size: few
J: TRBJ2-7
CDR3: CSATRSEQYF
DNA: TGCAGTGCTACAAGGAGCGAGCAGTACTTC

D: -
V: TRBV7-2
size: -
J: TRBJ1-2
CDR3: CASSSTTADGYTF
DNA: TGTGCCAGCAGCTCGACTACTGCGGATGGCTACACCTTC

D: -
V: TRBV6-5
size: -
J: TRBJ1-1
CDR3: CASTQTGTEAFF
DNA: TGTGCCAGCACCCAGACAGGCACTGAAGCTTTCTTT

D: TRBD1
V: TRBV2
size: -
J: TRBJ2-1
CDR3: CASSEALAGGSYNEQFF
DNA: TGTGCCAGCAGTGAAGCGCTGGCAGGGGGCTCCTACAATGAGCAGTTCTTC

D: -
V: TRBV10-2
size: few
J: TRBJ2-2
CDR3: CASSESTGELFF
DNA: TGCGCCAGCAGTGAGTCTACCGGGGAGCTGTTTTTT

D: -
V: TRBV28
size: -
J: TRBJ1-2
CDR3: CASSPSREGDYGYTF
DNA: TGTGCCAGCAGCCCTAGCAGGGAAGGAGACTATGGCTACACCTTC

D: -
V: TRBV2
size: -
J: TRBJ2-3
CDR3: CASSLGLYTDTQYF
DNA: TGTGCCAGCAGCCTTGGACTCTACACAGATACGCAGTATTTT

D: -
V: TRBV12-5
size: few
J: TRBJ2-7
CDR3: CASGLVRNEQYF
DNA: TGTGCTAGTGGTTTGGTACGGAACGAGCAGTACTTC

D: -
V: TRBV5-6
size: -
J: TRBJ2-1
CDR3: CASSLVGYNEQFF
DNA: TGTGCCAGCAGCTTGGTGGGGTACAATGAGCAGTTCTTC

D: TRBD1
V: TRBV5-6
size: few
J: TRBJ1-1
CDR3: CASSTGQGASEAFF
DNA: TGTGCCAGCAGCACCGGACAGGGGGCCTCTGAAGCTTTCTTT

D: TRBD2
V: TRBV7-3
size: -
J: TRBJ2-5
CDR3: CASSLNPGGRETQYF
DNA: TGTGCCAGCAGCTTAAATCCGGGGGGTAGAGAGACCCAGTACTTC

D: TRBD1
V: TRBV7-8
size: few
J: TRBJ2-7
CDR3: CASSPGTGGYEQYF
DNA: TGTGCCAGCAGCCCAGGGACAGGGGGCTACGAGCAGTACTTC

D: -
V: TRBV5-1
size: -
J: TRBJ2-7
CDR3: CASSFSGEQYF
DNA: TGCGCCAGCAGCTTTTCCGGCGAGCAGTACTTC

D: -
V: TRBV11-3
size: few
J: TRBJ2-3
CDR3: CASSLEQWADTQYF
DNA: TGTGCCAGCAGCTTAGAACAATGGGCAGATACGCAGTATTTT

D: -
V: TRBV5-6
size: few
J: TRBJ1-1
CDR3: CASSLAGRNTEAFF
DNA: TGTGCCAGCAGCTTGGCAGGCCGCAACACTGAAGCTTTCTTT

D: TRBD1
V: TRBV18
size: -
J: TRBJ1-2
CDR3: CASSPGQANYGYTF
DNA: TGTGCCAGCTCGCCGGGACAGGCTAACTATGGCTACACCTTC

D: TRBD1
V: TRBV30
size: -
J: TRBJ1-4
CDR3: CAWSPLQGAGEKLFF
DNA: TGTGCCTGGTCCCCCTTACAGGGGGCAGGGGAAAAACTGTTTTTT

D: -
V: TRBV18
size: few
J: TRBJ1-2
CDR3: CASSPADGTNYGYTF
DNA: TGTGCCAGCTCACCAGCCGACGGTACTAACTATGGCTACACCTTC

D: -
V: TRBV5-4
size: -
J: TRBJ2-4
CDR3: CASRVGRGAQNIQYF
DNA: TGTGCCAGCAGAGTTGGACGGGGGGCACAAAACATTCAGTACTTC

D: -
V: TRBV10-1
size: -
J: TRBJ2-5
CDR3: CASSESGPGAKTQYF
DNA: TGCGCCAGCAGTGAGTCTGGTCCGGGGGCTAAGACCCAGTACTTC

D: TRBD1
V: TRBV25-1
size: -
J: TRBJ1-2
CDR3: CASSDIPDRGLGYTF
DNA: TGTGCCAGCAGTGATATCCCAGACAGGGGTCTTGGCTACACCTTC

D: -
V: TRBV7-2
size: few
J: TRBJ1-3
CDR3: CASSLRGSGNTIYF
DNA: TGTGCCAGCAGCTTAAGGGGTTCCGGAAACACCATATATTTT

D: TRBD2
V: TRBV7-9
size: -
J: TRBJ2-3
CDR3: CASSLSGALNTQYF
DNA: TGTGCCAGCAGCCTTAGCGGGGCTTTGAATACGCAGTATTTT

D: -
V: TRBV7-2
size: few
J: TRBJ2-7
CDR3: CASSPTGTSYEQYF
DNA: TGTGCCAGCAGCCCGACAGGGACTTCCTACGAGCAGTACTTC

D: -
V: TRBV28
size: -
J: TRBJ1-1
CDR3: CASSLGQYTAEAFF
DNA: TGTGCCAGCAGTTTGGGACAATATACCGCTGAAGCTTTCTTT

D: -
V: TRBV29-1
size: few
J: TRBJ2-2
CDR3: CSVERNQNTGELFF
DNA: TGCAGCGTTGAAAGGAACCAGAACACCGGGGAGCTGTTTTTT

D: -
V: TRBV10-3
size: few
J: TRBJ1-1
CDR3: CAIRRGLNTEAFF
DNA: TGTGCCATCAGGCGTGGCCTGAACACTGAAGCTTTCTTT

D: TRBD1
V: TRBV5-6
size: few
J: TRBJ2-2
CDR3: CASSQGQPRGELFF
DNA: TGTGCCAGCAGCCAGGGACAGCCGAGAGGGGAGCTGTTTTTT

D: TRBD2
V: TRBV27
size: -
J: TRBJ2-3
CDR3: CASSFGGGATDTQYF
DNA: TGTGCCAGCAGTTTCGGCGGGGGGGCGACAGATACGCAGTATTTT

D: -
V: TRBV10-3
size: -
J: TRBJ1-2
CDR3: CAIARDDYGYTF
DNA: TGTGCCATCGCCAGGGACGACTATGGCTACACCTTC

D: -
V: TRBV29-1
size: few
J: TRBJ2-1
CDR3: CSVAGSNEQFF
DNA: TGCAGCGTTGCGGGGAGCAATGAGCAGTTCTTC

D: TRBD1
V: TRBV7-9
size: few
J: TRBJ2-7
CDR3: CASSPKPGQGINEQYF
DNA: TGTGCCAGCAGTCCAAAACCGGGACAGGGTATCAACGAGCAGTACTTC

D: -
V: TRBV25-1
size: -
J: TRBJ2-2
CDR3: CASSESWAGELFF
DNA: TGTGCCAGCAGTGAAAGTTGGGCCGGGGAGCTGTTTTTT

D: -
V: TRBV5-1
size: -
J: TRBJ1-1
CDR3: CASSLDIGAGDTEAFF
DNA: TGCGCCAGCAGCTTGGATATAGGGGCGGGGGACACTGAAGCTTTCTTT

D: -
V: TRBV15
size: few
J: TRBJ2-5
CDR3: CATSRRSGARETQYF
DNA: TGTGCCACCAGCAGAAGATCAGGGGCACGAGAGACCCAGTACTTC

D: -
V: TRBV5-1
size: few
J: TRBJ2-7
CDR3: CASSLDQGGSEQYF
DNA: TGCGCCAGCAGCTTGGATCAGGGCGGTTCCGAGCAGTACTTC

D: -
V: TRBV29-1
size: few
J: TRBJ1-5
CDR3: CSVTTGIGWQPQHF
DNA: TGCAGCGTTACAACAGGGATCGGGTGGCAGCCCCAGCATTTT

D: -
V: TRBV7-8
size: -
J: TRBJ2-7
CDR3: CASSGVSGYEQYF
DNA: TGTGCCAGCAGCGGTGTATCAGGCTACGAGCAGTACTTC

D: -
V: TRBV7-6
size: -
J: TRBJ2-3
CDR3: CASSFDVTQYF
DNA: TGTGCCAGCAGCTTTGACGTTACGCAGTATTTT

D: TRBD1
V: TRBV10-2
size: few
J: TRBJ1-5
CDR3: CASSIQGFQPQHF
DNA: TGCGCCAGCAGCATACAGGGGTTCCAGCCCCAGCATTTT

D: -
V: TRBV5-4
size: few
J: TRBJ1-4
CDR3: CASSSDPGEGKLFF
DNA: TGTGCCAGCAGCTCAGACCCCGGAGAGGGGAAACTGTTTTTT

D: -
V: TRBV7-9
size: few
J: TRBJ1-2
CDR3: CASSLKWTAMDGYTF
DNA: TGTGCCAGCAGCTTAAAATGGACGGCGATGGACGGCTACACCTTC

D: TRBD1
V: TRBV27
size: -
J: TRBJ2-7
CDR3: CASSLRTGESYEQYF
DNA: TGTGCCAGCAGTTTGAGGACAGGGGAATCCTACGAGCAGTACTTC

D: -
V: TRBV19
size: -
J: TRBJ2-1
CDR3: CASSPGLNEQFF
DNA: TGTGCCAGTAGTCCAGGGCTAAATGAGCAGTTCTTC

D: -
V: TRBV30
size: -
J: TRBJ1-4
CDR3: CAWSKGAGNEKLFF
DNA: TGTGCCTGGAGTAAAGGGGCTGGTAATGAAAAACTGTTTTTT

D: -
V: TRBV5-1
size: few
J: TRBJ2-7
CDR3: CASSLAETGEQYF
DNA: TGCGCCAGCAGCTTGGCCGAGACAGGCGAGCAGTACTTC

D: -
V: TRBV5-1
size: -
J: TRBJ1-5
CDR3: CASSLDTGYDQPQHF
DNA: TGCGCCAGCAGCTTGGATACAGGGTATGATCAGCCCCAGCATTTT

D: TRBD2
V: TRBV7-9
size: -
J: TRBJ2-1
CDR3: CASSPGLAGVLGNEQFF
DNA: TGTGCCAGCAGCCCAGGACTAGCGGGGGTTCTCGGCAATGAGCAGTTCTTC

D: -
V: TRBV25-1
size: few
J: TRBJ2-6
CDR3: CASSWGPVGANVLTF
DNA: TGTGCCAGCAGTTGGGGGCCGGTGGGGGCCAACGTCCTGACTTTC

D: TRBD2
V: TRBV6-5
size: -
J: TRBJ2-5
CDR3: CASSSGGASETQYF
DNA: TGTGCCAGCAGTAGCGGGGGGGCGTCGGAGACCCAGTACTTC